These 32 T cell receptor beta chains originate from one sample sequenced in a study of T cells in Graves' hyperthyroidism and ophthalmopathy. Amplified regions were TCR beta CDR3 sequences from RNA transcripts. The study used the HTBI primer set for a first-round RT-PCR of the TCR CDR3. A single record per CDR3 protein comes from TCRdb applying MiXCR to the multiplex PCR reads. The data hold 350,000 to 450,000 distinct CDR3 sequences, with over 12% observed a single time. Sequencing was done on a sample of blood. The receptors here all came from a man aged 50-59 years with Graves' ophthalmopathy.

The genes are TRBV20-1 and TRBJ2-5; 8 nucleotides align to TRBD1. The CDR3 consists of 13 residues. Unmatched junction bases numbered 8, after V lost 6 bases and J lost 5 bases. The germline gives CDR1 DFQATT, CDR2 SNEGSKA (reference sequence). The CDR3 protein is CSAGRGPRETQYF. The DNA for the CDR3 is TGCAGTGCCGGCAGGGGGCCGCGGGAGACCCAGTACTTC.

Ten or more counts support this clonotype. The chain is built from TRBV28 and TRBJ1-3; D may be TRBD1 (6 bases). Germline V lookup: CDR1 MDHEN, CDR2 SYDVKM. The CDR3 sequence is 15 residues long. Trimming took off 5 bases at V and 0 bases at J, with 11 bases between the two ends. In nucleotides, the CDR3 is TGTGCCAGCAGTCCAGGGGCAATCTCTGGAAACACCATATATTTT. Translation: CASSPGAISGNTIYF.

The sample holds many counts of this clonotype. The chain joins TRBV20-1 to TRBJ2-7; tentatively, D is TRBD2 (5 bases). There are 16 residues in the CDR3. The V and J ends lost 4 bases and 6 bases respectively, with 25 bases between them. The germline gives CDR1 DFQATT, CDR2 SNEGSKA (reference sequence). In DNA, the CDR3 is TGCAGTGCTATTGCGGTCACCTCGGTTTCTCTAGCCGAGCAGTACTTC. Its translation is CSAIAVTSVSLAEQYF.

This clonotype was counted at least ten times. The CDR3 DNA reads TGTGCCAGCAGCTTAACTCCCCGGGACAGCTCTCCGAACACTGAAGCTTTCTTT. It translates to CASSLTPRDSSPNTEAFF. V gene TRBV7-3 combines with J gene TRBJ1-1; 7 nucleotides line up with TRBD1. Unmatched junction bases numbered 11, after V lost 0 bases and J lost 1 base. This CDR3 has 18 residues. Germline CDR1 is SGHTA and CDR2 is FQGTGA.

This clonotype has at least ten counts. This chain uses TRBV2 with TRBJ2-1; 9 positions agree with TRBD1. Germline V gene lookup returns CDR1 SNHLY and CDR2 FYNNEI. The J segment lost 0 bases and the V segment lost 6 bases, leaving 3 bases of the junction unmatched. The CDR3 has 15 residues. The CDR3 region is CASREDRGSYNEQFF. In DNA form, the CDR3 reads TGTGCCAGCAGGGAGGACAGGGGCTCCTACAATGAGCAGTTCTTC.

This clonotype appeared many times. CDR3 sequence: CASSFDQRQPQHF. The DNA for the CDR3 is TGTGCCAGCAGCTTTGACCAGAGGCAGCCCCAGCATTTT. The chain employs TRBV11-3 and TRBJ1-5; no definite D call. Germline V gene data show CDR1 as SGHNT and CDR2 as YENEEA. CDR3 length: 13 amino acids. V was pared by 3 bases and J by 7 bases, with 10 bases between. The full variable domain, completed using reference TRBV11-3 and TRBJ1-5, is EAGVVQSPRYKIIEKKQPVAFWCNPISGHNTLYWYLQNLGQGPELLIRYENEEAVDDSQLPKDRFSAERLKGVDSTLKIQPAELGDSAVYLCASSFDQRQPQHFGDGTRLSIL.

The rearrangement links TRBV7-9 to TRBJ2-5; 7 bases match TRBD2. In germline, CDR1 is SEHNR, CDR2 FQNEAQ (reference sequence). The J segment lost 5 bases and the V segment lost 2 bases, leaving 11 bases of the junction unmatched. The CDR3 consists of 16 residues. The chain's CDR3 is CASSLRGGSLGETQYF. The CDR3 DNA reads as TGTGCCAGCAGCTTACGTGGCGGGAGCTTGGGGGAGACCCAGTACTTC.

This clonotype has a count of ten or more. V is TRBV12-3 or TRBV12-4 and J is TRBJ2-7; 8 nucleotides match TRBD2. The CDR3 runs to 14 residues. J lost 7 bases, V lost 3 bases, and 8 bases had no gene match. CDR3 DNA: TGTGCCAGCAGTTTCGGGGGGGGCGTGGGTGAGCAGTACTTC. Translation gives CASSFGGGVGEQYF.

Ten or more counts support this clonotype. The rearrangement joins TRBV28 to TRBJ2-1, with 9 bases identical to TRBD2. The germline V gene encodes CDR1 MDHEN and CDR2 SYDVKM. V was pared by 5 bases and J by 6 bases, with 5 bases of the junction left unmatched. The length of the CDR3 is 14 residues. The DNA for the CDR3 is TGTGCCAGCAGTCGACTAGCGGCTGGCAATGAGCAGTTCTTC. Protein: CASSRLAAGNEQFF. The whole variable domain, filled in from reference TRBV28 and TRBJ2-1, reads DVKVTQSSRYLVKRTGEKVFLECVQDMDHENMFWYRQDPGLGLRLIYFSYDVKMKEKGDIPEGYSVSREKKERFSLILESASTNQTSMYLCASSRLAAGNEQFFGPGTRLTVL.

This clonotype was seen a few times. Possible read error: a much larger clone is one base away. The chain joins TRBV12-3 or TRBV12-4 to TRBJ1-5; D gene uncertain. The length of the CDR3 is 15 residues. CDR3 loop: CASNSGLGGVQPRHF. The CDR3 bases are TGTGCCAGCAACTCGGGATTGGGAGGCGTCCAGCCCCGGCATTTT.

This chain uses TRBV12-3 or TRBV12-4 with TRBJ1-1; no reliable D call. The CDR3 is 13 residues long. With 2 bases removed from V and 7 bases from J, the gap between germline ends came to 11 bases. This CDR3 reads CASSLYIVVEAFF. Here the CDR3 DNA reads TGTGCCAGCAGTTTATATATTGTGGTTGAAGCTTTCTTT.

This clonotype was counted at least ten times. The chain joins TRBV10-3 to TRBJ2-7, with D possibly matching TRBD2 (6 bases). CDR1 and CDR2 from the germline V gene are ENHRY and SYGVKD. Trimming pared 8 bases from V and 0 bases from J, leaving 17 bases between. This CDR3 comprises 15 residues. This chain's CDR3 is CAIGSGGVSSYEQYF. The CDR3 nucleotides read TGTGCCATCGGGTCTGGAGGGGTGAGCTCCTACGAGCAGTACTTC.

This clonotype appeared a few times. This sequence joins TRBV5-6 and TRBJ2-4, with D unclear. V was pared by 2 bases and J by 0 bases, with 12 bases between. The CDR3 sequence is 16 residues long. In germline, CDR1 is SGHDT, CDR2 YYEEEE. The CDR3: CASSFWSVLAKNIQYF. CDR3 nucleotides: TGTGCCAGCAGCTTCTGGAGTGTTCTAGCCAAAAACATTCAGTACTTC.

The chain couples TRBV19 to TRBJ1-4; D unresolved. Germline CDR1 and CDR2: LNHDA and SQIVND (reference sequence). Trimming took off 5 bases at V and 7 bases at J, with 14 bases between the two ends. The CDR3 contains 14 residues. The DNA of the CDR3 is TGTGCCAGTAGTCCCCGGGGAGGGCTTGAAAAACTGTTTTTT. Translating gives CASSPRGGLEKLFF.

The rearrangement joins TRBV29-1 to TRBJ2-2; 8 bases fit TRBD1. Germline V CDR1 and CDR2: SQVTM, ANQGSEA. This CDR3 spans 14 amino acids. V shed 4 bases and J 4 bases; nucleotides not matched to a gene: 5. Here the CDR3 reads CSVGLTGVTGELFF. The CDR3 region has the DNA TGCAGCGTTGGTCTGACAGGGGTCACCGGGGAGCTGTTTTTT.

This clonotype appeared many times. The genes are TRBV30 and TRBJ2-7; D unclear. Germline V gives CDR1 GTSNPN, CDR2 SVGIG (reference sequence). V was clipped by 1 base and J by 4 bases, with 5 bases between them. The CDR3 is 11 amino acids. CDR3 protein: CAWSGSYEQYF. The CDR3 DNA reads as TGTGCCTGGAGTGGATCGTACGAGCAGTACTTC.

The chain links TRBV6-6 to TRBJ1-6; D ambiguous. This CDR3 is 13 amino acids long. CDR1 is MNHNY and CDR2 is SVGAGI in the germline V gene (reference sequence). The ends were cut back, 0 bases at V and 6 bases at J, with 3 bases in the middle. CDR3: CASSYSRNSPLHF. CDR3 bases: TGTGCCAGCAGTTACTCTCGTAATTCACCCCTCCACTTT.

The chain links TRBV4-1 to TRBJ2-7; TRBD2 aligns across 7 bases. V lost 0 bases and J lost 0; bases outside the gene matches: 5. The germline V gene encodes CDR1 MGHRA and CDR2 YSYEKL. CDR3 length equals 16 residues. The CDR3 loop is CASSQDLAAASYEQYF. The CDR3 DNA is TGCGCCAGCAGCCAAGATCTAGCGGCCGCCTCCTACGAGCAGTACTTC.

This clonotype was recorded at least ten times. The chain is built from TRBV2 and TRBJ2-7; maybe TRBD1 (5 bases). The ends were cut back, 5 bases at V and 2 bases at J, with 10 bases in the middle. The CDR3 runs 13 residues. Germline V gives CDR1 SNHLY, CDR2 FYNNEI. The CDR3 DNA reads TGTGCCAGCAGTCGCACAGGCCCCTACGAGCAGTACTTC. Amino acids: CASSRTGPYEQYF.

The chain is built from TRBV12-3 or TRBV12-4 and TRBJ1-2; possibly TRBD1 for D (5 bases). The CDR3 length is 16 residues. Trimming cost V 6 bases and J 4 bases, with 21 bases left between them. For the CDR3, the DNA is TGTGCCAGCAGACCATCCCTGCAGGGCGGCTCCTATGGCTACACCTTC. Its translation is CASRPSLQGGSYGYTF.

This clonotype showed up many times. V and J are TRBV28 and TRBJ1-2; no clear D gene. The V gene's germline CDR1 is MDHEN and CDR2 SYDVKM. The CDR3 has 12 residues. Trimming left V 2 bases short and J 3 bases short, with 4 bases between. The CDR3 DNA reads TGTGCCAGCAGTTTAGTAGACTATGGCTACACCTTC. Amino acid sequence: CASSLVDYGYTF.

The CDR3 nucleotides are TGTGCCAGTAGTATAGATCGAGCAGGGTTTTCTTCTGGGGCCAACGTCCTGACTTTC. It codes for CASSIDRAGFSSGANVLTF. The chain links TRBV19 to TRBJ2-6, with TRBD1 as a possible D gene (5 bases). Germline lookup yields CDR1 LNHDA and CDR2 SQIVND (reference sequence). The CDR3 runs to 19 residues. Trimming pared 0 bases from V and 1 base from J, leaving 16 bases between.

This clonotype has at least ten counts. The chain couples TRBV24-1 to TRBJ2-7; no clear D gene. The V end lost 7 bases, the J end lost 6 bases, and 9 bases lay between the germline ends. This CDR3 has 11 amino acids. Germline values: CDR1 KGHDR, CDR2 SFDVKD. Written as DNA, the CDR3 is TGTGCCACCAGCGAAGGTGGCGAGCAGTACTTC. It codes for CATSEGGEQYF.

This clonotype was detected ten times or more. The CDR3 here is CSVTPEDRGVGEQYF. CDR3 in DNA: TGCAGTGTTACTCCTGAGGACAGGGGAGTAGGCGAGCAGTACTTC. The chain links TRBV20-1 to TRBJ2-7, with 9 nucleotides matching TRBD1. This CDR3 is 15 amino acids long. V was clipped by 7 bases and J by 6 bases; unmatched bases: 16. Looked up from germline, CDR1 is DFQATT and CDR2 is SNEGSKA (reference sequence).

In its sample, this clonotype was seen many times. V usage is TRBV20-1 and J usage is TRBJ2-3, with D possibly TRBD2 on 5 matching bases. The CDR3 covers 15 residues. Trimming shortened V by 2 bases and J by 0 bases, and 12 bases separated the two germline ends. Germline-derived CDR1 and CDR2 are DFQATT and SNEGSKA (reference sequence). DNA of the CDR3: TGCAGTGCTAGACGTCCCAGCGGAAGCACAGATACGCAGTATTTT. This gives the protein CSARRPSGSTDTQYF.

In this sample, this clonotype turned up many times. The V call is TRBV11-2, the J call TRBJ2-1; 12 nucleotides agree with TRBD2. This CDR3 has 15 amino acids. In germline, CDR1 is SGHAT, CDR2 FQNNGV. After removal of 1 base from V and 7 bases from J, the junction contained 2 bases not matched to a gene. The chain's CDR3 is CASSLALAGGNEQFF. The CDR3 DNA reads TGTGCCAGCAGCTTAGCGCTAGCGGGAGGGAATGAGCAGTTCTTC.

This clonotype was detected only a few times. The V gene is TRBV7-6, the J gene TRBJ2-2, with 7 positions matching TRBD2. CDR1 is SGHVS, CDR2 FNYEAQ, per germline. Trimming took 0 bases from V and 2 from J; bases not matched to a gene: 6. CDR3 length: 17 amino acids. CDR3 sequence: CASSLAVVAGNTGELFF. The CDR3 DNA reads TGTGCCAGCAGCTTAGCGGTGGTAGCGGGTAACACCGGGGAGCTGTTTTTT. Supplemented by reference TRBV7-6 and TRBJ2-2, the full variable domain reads GAGVSQSPRYKVTKRGQDVALRCDPISGHVSLYWYRQALGQGPEFLTYFNYEAQQDKSGLPNDRFSAERPEGSISTLTIQRTEQRDSAMYRCASSLAVVAGNTGELFFGEGSRLTVL.

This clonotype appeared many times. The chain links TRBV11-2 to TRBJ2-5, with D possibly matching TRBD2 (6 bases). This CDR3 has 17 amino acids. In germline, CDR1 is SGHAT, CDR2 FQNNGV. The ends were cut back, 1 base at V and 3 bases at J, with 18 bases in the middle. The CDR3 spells CASSLGSRGRREETQYF. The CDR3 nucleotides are TGTGCCAGCAGCTTAGGTTCGAGGGGTCGGAGGGAAGAGACCCAGTACTTC.

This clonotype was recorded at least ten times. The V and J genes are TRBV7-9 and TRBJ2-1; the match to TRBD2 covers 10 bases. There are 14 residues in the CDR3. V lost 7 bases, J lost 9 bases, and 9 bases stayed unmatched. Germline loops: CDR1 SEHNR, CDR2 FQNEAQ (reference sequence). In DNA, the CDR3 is TGTGCCAGCACCTTCCAAGCTAGCGGGAGTGAGCAGTTCTTC. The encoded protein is CASTFQASGSEQFF.

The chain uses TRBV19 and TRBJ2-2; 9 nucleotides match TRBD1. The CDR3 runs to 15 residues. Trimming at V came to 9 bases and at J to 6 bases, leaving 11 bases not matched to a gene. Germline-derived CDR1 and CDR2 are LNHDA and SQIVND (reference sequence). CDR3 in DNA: TGTGCCAGCAGCGACAGGGGGGGGACCTCCGGGGAGCTGTTTTTT. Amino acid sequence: CASSDRGGTSGELFF.

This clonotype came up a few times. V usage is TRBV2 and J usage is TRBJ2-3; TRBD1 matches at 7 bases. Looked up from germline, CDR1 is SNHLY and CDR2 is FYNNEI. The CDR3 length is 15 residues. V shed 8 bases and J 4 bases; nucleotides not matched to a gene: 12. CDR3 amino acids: CASRTRAGGADTQYF. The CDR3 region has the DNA TGTGCCAGCCGGACCAGGGCAGGGGGAGCAGATACGCAGTATTTT.

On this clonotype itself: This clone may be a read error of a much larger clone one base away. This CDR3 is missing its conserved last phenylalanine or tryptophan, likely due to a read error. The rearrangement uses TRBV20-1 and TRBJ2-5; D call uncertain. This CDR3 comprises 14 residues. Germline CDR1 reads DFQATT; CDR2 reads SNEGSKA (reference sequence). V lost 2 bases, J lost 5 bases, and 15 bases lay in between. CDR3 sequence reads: CSARSRLFGETQYL. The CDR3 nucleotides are TGCAGTGCTAGATCCCGACTGTTCGGCGAGACCCAGTACCTC.